This T cell receptor beta chain is from a study of T cell responses to AZD1222 COVID-19 vaccine. Germline CDR1 SGHTA, CDR2 FQGNSA. CDR3 size: 14 residues. Trimming shortened V by 1 base and J by 12 bases, and 16 bases separated the two germline ends. The assay was immunoSEQ multiplex PCR, and TCRdb's table has in-frame clones only and misses some. This sample has over 100,000 clones, with 87% found just once. With regard to this clone: Its target is unknown.

General observations from the study: Just a handful of people given AZD1222 tested seropositive at baseline. CD4 TCRs associated with vaccination spanned spike, dominating at 160-218 and 743-854. White British people made up most donors, females outnumbered males, and clonal diversity was possibly underestimated. A reported finding is that nearly half of spike-specific TCRs target unmutated variant regions.

The chain is built from TRBV7-2 and TRBJ2-1, with D possibly being TRBD2 (5 bases). The sequences come from peripheral blood, collected 28 days after the second AZD1222 dose. The source is an adult who received the AZD1222 COVID-19 vaccine. For the CDR3, the DNA is TGTGCCAGCAGCTTAGTGCCCGGAGGCACCGGGCAGTTCTTC. Amino acids: CASSLVPGGTGQFF.